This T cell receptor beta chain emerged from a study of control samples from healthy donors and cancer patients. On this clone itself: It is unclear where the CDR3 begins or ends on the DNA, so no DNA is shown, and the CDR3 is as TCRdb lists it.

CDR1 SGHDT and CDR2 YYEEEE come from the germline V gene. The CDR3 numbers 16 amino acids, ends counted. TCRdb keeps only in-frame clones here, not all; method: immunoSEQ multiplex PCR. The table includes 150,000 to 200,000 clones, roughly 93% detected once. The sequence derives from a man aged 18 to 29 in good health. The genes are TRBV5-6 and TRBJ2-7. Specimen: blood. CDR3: CASSNWGAGIHGGRYF.